The 29 T cell receptor beta chains below were found in one sample sequenced in a study of blood T cell repertoires in COVID-19. Some clones are missing from TCRdb's copy, which holds only in-frame ones; the method was immunoSEQ multiplex PCR. The sample records fewer than 300,000 clones, 75% to 95% being singletons. Sequencing was carried out using peripheral blood. The receptors originated from a person aged 18-29 years with COVID-19, enrolled during active disease.

V and J are TRBV27 and TRBJ2-5; 10 bases align to TRBD2. This CDR3 has 16 residues. J was trimmed by 2 bases and V by 5 bases; bases with no gene match: 8. The germline V gene has CDR1 MNHEY and CDR2 SMNVEV (reference sequence). The CDR3 sequence: CASSLSGTSAQETQYF. DNA of the CDR3: TGTGCCAGCAGTCTCTCCGGGACTAGCGCTCAAGAGACCCAGTACTTC.

This chain joins TRBV29-1 and TRBJ2-2; TRBD2 aligns across 10 bases. CDR1 is SQVTM, CDR2 ANQGSEA, per germline. J lost 5 bases, V lost 6 bases, and 6 bases had no gene match. CDR3 length equals 14 residues. Here the CDR3 reads CSVRVAGGTGELFF. CDR3 DNA: TGCAGCGTGCGGGTAGCGGGAGGTACCGGGGAGCTGTTTTTT.

The rearrangement joins TRBV5-6 to TRBJ2-2; 7 nucleotides line up with TRBD1. The CDR3 runs to 13 residues. V lost 2 bases to trimming and J lost 6 bases; unmatched junction nucleotides: 1. The V gene's germline CDR1 is SGHDT and CDR2 YYEEEE. This CDR3 is CASSLQGSGELFF. The CDR3 DNA reads as TGTGCCAGCAGCTTACAGGGGTCCGGGGAGCTGTTTTTT.

The V call is TRBV29-1, the J call TRBJ2-2; no reliable D call. Trimming removed 6 bases from V and 2 bases from J, with 13 bases in between. Germline V gene data show CDR1 as SQVTM and CDR2 as ANQGSEA. This CDR3 has 14 residues. The CDR3: CSVRSALNTGELFF. In DNA form, the CDR3 reads TGCAGCGTAAGAAGTGCACTAAACACCGGGGAGCTGTTTTTT.

The rearrangement joins TRBV19 to TRBJ1-4; possible D gene TRBD1, 5 bases. V gave up 3 bases and J gave up 7 bases, with 6 bases separating them. This CDR3 contains 12 residues. Germline assignment: CDR1 LNHDA and CDR2 SQIVND (reference sequence). Here the CDR3 DNA reads TGTGCCAGTAGTATTAGGGGTGAAAAACTGTTTTTT. Amino acids: CASSIRGEKLFF.

The V call is TRBV12-3 or TRBV12-4, the J call TRBJ2-5; D gene ambiguous. V was trimmed by 6 bases and J by 5 bases, leaving 7 bases between them. This CDR3 has 11 residues. In DNA form, the CDR3 reads TGTGCCAGCAGCCGGGTGGAGACCCAGTACTTC. Translating gives CASSRVETQYF.

The chain employs TRBV28 and TRBJ1-1; 8 bases align to TRBD1. With V trimmed by 5 bases and J by 4 bases, 9 bases remained unmatched. This CDR3 contains 15 residues. CDR1 and CDR2 (germline): MDHEN, SYDVKM. The CDR3 reads CASSPRTGRFTEAFF. Here the CDR3 DNA reads TGTGCCAGCAGTCCTCGGACAGGGAGGTTCACTGAAGCTTTCTTT.

This chain uses TRBV9 with TRBJ2-1, with 12 positions matching TRBD2. The CDR3 extends over 18 amino acids. The germline V gene encodes CDR1 SGDLS and CDR2 YYNGEE. Losses at the gene ends were 0 bases for V and 5 bases for J; bases not matched to a gene: 9. Written as DNA, the CDR3 is TGTGCCAGCAGCGTAGCTAACCTAGCGGGAGGGCCGGACAATGAGCAGTTCTTC. Protein sequence: CASSVANLAGGPDNEQFF.

This clone has a single count. The chain is built from TRBV19 and TRBJ1-5; 9 bases line up with TRBD1. Germline V gene data show CDR1 as LNHDA and CDR2 as SQIVND (reference sequence). V was pared by 6 bases and J by 2 bases, with 2 bases of the junction left unmatched. This CDR3 is built from 14 residues. The CDR3 DNA reads TGTGCCAGTAGAAGGACAGGGGGCAATCAGCCCCAGCATTTT. It specifies CASRRTGGNQPQHF.

J is TRBJ2-2 and V is TRBV28; weak D call: TRBD2 (6 bases). Germline CDR1 MDHEN, CDR2 SYDVKM. This CDR3 is 15 amino acids long. V shed 6 bases and J shed 4 bases, with 15 bases lying between them. The CDR3 spells CASRLYAGGTGELFF. The CDR3, as DNA: TGTGCCAGCAGGCTCTACGCCGGGGGCACCGGGGAGCTGTTTTTT.

V is TRBV15 and J is TRBJ2-7, with TRBD1 matching 8 bases. Germline trimming cut 1 base from V and 4 bases from J; bases unmatched to any gene: 12. Germline loops: CDR1 LNHNV, CDR2 YYDKDF (reference sequence). CDR3 length equals 17 residues. CDR3 DNA sequence: TGTGCCACCAGCAGAGTCCGTGGGCCCGGACAGGGTTACGAGCAGTACTTC. Protein: CATSRVRGPGQGYEQYF. Variable domain in full (rest from reference TRBV15 and TRBJ2-7): DAMVIQNPRYQVTQFGKPVTLSCSQTLNHNVMYWYQQKSSQAPKLLFHYYDKDFNNEADTPDNFQSRRPNTSFCFLDIRSPGLGDTAMYLCATSRVRGPGQGYEQYFGPGTRLTVT.

J is TRBJ2-1 and V is TRBV5-1; TRBD2 agrees at 11 bases. The V gene end was trimmed by 3 bases and the J gene end by 0 bases; junction bases not matched to a gene: 5. CDR3 size: 17 residues. Germline V gives CDR1 SGHRS, CDR2 YFSETQ. CDR3 amino acids: CASSWGLAVSSYNEQFF. CDR3 DNA sequence: TGCGCCAGCAGCTGGGGACTAGCGGTTAGCTCCTACAATGAGCAGTTCTTC.

The CDR3 is CASSYGPGQGTANEKLFF. The CDR3 DNA sequence: TGCGCCAGCAGCTACGGGCCGGGACAGGGAACAGCTAATGAAAAACTGTTTTTT. V usage is TRBV5-1 and J usage is TRBJ1-4; TRBD1 agrees at 9 bases. V trimming: 3 bases; J trimming: 3 bases; junction bases outside the gene matches: 12. Germline assignment: CDR1 SGHRS and CDR2 YFSETQ. The CDR3 consists of 18 residues.

This sequence joins TRBV2 and TRBJ2-5, with 8 bases that match TRBD2. V shed 4 bases and J 1 base; nucleotides not matched to a gene: 5. The germline V gene encodes CDR1 SNHLY and CDR2 FYNNEI. This CDR3 region has 15 residues. In DNA form, the CDR3 reads TGTGCCAGCAGTGGGGCGGGAGGATTCCAAGAGACCCAGTACTTC. This gives the protein CASSGAGGFQETQYF.

The V and J genes are TRBV5-6 and TRBJ2-1; the D gene is possibly TRBD2 (5 bases). The CDR3 has 14 residues. V lost 4 bases and J 7 bases, leaving 15 bases between the germline ends. Germline V gene lookup returns CDR1 SGHDT and CDR2 YYEEEE. The chain's CDR3 is CASSTVEGKNEQFF. The CDR3 nucleotides are TGTGCCAGCAGCACGGTTGAGGGTAAAAATGAGCAGTTCTTC.

The chain employs TRBV28 and TRBJ2-7; TRBD2 agrees at 12 bases. The germline CDR1 and CDR2 sequences are MDHEN and SYDVKM. CDR3 size: 15 residues. The ends lost 6 bases at V and 3 bases at J; junction bases unmatched: 6. The CDR3 region is CASRIGLAGNYEQYF. As DNA, the CDR3 is TGTGCCAGCAGGATTGGACTAGCGGGAAACTACGAGCAGTACTTC.

The chain couples TRBV5-1 to TRBJ2-1, with D possibly being TRBD2 (6 bases). The CDR3 runs to 15 residues. V shed 0 bases and J shed 1 base, with 8 bases lying between them. Germline CDR1 SGHRS, CDR2 YFSETQ. In nucleotides, the CDR3 is TGCGCCAGCAGCTTGGCGGAGGGGTCCTACAATGAGCAGTTCTTC. Amino acid sequence: CASSLAEGSYNEQFF.

The V and J genes are TRBV23-1 and TRBJ1-2; 8 nucleotides agree with TRBD1. TRBV23-1 falls under the ORF class, with uncertain function. V trimming: 4 bases; J trimming: 3 bases; junction bases outside the gene matches: 7. The CDR3 is 15 amino acids. The CDR3 coding sequence is TGCGCCAGCAGTCGACAGGGGAAGGGTGACTATGGCTACACCTTC. Encoded protein: CASSRQGKGDYGYTF.

In this sample, this clone turned up once. V and J are TRBV7-2 and TRBJ2-7, with D possibly TRBD2 on 5 matching bases. Germline-derived CDR1 and CDR2 are SGHTA and FQGNSA. V lost 5 bases and J lost 2, with 13 bases in between. The CDR3 is 14 residues long. The CDR3 DNA sequence: TGTGCCAGCAGCAGTGGACTTTCCCCCTACGAGCAGTACTTC. Translation gives CASSSGLSPYEQYF.

As regards this clone: This CDR3 is also generated by other DNA sequences in the sample. The chain recombines TRBV6-5 with TRBJ1-1, with a weak D call TRBD1 (6 bases). The CDR3 is 13 residues long. Germline V gives CDR1 MNHEY, CDR2 SVGAGI. Between the trimmed V and J ends, which lost 4 bases and 4 bases, there was a span of 10 bases. CDR3 protein: CASSLQGGTEAFF. Written as DNA, the CDR3 is TGTGCCAGCAGTTTACAGGGTGGCACTGAAGCTTTCTTT.

This clone appeared many times. The chain recombines TRBV29-1 with TRBJ2-7; 8 bases match TRBD1. In germline, CDR1 is SQVTM, CDR2 ANQGSEA. V lost 6 bases, J lost 5 bases, and 21 bases stayed unmatched. The CDR3 extends over 17 amino acids. CDR3 amino acids: CSVGHWTGPGGANEQYF. CDR3 DNA sequence: TGCAGCGTAGGGCATTGGACAGGGCCCGGCGGGGCCAACGAGCAGTACTTC.

V gene TRBV7-9 combines with J gene TRBJ1-4, with D possibly matching TRBD1 (5 bases). The CDR3 has 15 residues. CDR1 is SEHNR, CDR2 FQNEAQ, per germline (reference sequence). The V end was cut by 3 bases, the J end by 5 bases, with 13 bases between. CDR3 residues: CASSFGGRGNEKLFF. The CDR3 DNA reads as TGTGCCAGCAGCTTTGGTGGTAGGGGAAATGAAAAACTGTTTTTT.

V and J are TRBV27 and TRBJ2-2; 9 bases fit TRBD2. The V gene end was trimmed by 9 bases and the J gene end by 2 bases; junction bases not matched to a gene: 7. This CDR3 region has 15 residues. From germline, CDR1 is MNHEY and CDR2 SMNVEV (reference sequence). The CDR3 DNA follows: TGTGCCAGTATGAGACTAGCGGATAACACCGGGGAGCTGTTTTTT. This encodes CASMRLADNTGELFF.

This chain uses TRBV24-1 with TRBJ1-5, with D perhaps TRBD1 (5 bases). V dropped 5 bases and J dropped 3 bases, with 10 bases sitting between them. This CDR3 is built from 14 residues. Germline-derived CDR1 and CDR2 are KGHDR and SFDVKD. CDR3 nucleotide sequence: TGTGCCACCAGTGTGGGGGGAATCAATCAGCCCCAGCATTTT. The encoded protein is CATSVGGINQPQHF.

The rearrangement joins TRBV4-1 to TRBJ2-3; D might be TRBD2 (6 bases). CDR1 and CDR2 from the germline V gene are MGHRA and YSYEKL. V lost 0 bases, J lost 7 bases, and 11 bases lay in between. This CDR3 comprises 14 residues. The CDR3 DNA reads TGCGCCAGCAGCCAAGATCTCGGGGGAAATACGCAGTATTTT. It specifies CASSQDLGGNTQYF.

The J gene is TRBJ2-7, the V gene TRBV4-1, with 7 bases fitting TRBD1. Germline CDR1 reads MGHRA; CDR2 reads YSYEKL. The CDR3 extends over 17 amino acids. The V and J ends lost 3 bases and 6 bases, in that order; junction bases with no gene match: 17. CDR3 loop: CASSHPDRVGGRTEQYF. The CDR3 DNA follows: TGCGCCAGCAGCCACCCCGACAGGGTAGGGGGTAGGACCGAGCAGTACTTC.

This clone showed up just once. The V call is TRBV5-5, the J call TRBJ2-7; D is unclear. CDR1 and CDR2 from the germline V gene are SGHKS and YYEKEE (reference sequence). V was cut by 0 bases and J by 2 bases, with 6 bases left in between. CDR3 length: 13 residues. The CDR3 nucleotides are TGTGCCAGCAGCTTGGGACTTACCTACGAGCAGTACTTC. It yields the protein CASSLGLTYEQYF. The whole variable domain, filled in from reference TRBV5-5 and TRBJ2-7, reads DAGVTQSPTHLIKTRGQQVTLRCSPISGHKSVSWYQQVLGQGPQFIFQYYEKEERGRGNFPDRFSARQFPNYSSELNVNALLLGDSALYLCASSLGLTYEQYFGPGTRLTVT.

The chain couples TRBV28 to TRBJ2-1, with 16 positions matching TRBD2. This CDR3 is built from 20 residues. Germline CDR1 and CDR2: MDHEN and SYDVKM. Trimming at V came to 5 bases and at J to 5 bases, leaving 15 bases not matched to a gene. The DNA of the CDR3 is TGTGCCAGCAGTCATAACCCGGGACTAGCGGGAGGGACTCGAGACAATGAGCAGTTCTTC. This translates into CASSHNPGLAGGTRDNEQFF.

The CDR3 reads CASSPPGQLAKNIQYF. The DNA for the CDR3 is TGTGCCAGCAGTCCGCCGGGACAGCTAGCCAAAAACATTCAGTACTTC. V usage is TRBV6-2 or TRBV6-3 and J usage is TRBJ2-4, with 7 bases fitting TRBD1. Losses at the gene ends were 5 bases for V and 0 bases for J; bases not matched to a gene: 7. The CDR3 covers 16 residues. Per germline, CDR1 MNHEY and CDR2 SVGEGT.